This T cell receptor (beta chain) emerged from a study of cytotoxic CD8 clonotypes in ibrutinib-treated CLL. Overall study results and limits: On treatment, the uncommon public clonotypes contracted or remained stable.

Trimming stripped 10 bases from V and 3 bases from J, with 22 bases between. The CDR3 has 15 amino acids. The germline CDR1 and CDR2 sequences are MNHNS and SASEGT. Target depth was 1 in 200,000 to 1 in 1 million T cells, about 10x per clonotype. Method: immunoSEQ multiplex PCR; TCRdb's copy keeps in-frame clones and lacks some. The table has about 84,000 clones, just over 85% seen once. As for this clone: Its specificity is unknown.

Sequencing was performed on PBMCs, taken before ibrutinib treatment. The TCR was taken from a human donor with chronic lymphocytic leukemia. The chain combines TRBV6-1 with TRBJ2-7; TRBD1 is a possible D gene (6 bases). The CDR3 loop is CANSRGPTQGYEQYF. CDR3 nucleotide sequence: TGTGCCAATTCACGAGGCCCGACACAGGGCTACGAGCAGTACTTC.